Sequencing of this TCR beta chain was carried out in a study of blood T cell repertoires in COVID-19. Study information: Researchers got acute and convalescent COVID-19 samples from the United States, Italy and Spain. Sources were T cells, B-cell-depleted T cells, or PBMCs; the material itself was cDNA or gDNA.

Source study methods: How many nucleated cells were present was estimated from reference gene primer amplification. The assay was immunoSEQ multiplex PCR, and TCRdb's table has in-frame clones only and misses some. The V and J calls and clone size are taken from that table; D and trimming were inferred from the DNA. This sample has some 55,000 clones; 90% occur once, and the top ten carry roughly 7.6%. Germline V gives CDR1 SGHDT, CDR2 YYEEEE. The V and J ends lost 2 bases and 3 bases respectively, with 18 bases between them. The CDR3 has 17 amino acids. This receptor was taken from a woman aged 40 to 50 with active COVID-19. This chain uses TRBV5-6 with TRBJ1-3, with D possibly matching TRBD1 (6 bases). The material sequenced was peripheral blood. In DNA form, the CDR3 reads TGTGCCAGCAGCTTTTTCCGGCAGGGGAGCTTTGGAAACACCATATATTTT. Amino acid sequence: CASSFFRQGSFGNTIYF.